These 4 T cell receptor beta chains share one sample of origin, sequenced in a study of molecular identifiers for immune sequencing clone quantification. MiXCR, run by TCRdb on the PCR reads, gives a single entry per CDR3 protein. The sample contains 490,000 or so distinct CDR3 sequences, around 23% of which appear only once. The sequenced material came from naive CD8+ T cells from blood, with Jurkat cell RNA spiked in. Subset described: FACS-sorted CD8+CD4-CCR7+CD45RA+ naive T cells. These receptors all stem from a human donor in good health. Some libraries in this study had Jurkat cell RNA spiked in.

At least ten counts were recorded for this clonotype. The rearrangement uses TRBV29-1 and TRBJ2-7, with 11 positions matching TRBD1. The CDR3 spans 16 residues. V gave up 0 bases and J gave up 2 bases; unmatched junction bases: 6. Germline assignment: CDR1 SQVTM and CDR2 ANQGSEA. Here the CDR3 DNA reads TGCAGCGTTGAAGATCCAGGGACAGGGGGAACCTACGAGCAGTACTTC. It translates to CSVEDPGTGGTYEQYF.

The chain has TRBV30 and TRBJ2-5; D may match TRBD1 or TRBD2 (6 bases each). The CDR3 runs to 12 residues. CDR1 is GTSNPN and CDR2 is SVGIG in the germline V gene (reference sequence). Between the trimmed V and J ends, which lost 0 bases and 13 bases, there was a span of 15 bases. The CDR3: CAWSVGGGHRYF. The CDR3 DNA is TGTGCCTGGAGTGTAGGTGGGGGGCACAGGTACTTC.

This clonotype has at least ten counts. The gene calls are TRBV14 and TRBJ2-3, with 11 bases identical to TRBD2. CDR3 length: 19 amino acids. The germline V gene encodes CDR1 SGHDN and CDR2 FVKESK. Trimming removed 0 bases from V and 2 bases from J; junction bases left unmatched: 10. The CDR3 spells CASSQDGGLAEGYTDTQYF. The CDR3 coding sequence is TGTGCCAGCAGCCAAGATGGGGGACTAGCGGAGGGATACACAGATACGCAGTATTTT.

The chain combines TRBV12-5 with TRBJ2-5; D is possibly TRBD2 (5 bases). The CDR3 spans 14 residues. V lost 2 bases and J 5 bases, leaving 12 bases between the germline ends. Germline-derived CDR1 and CDR2 are LGHNT and FRNRAP. As DNA, the CDR3 is TGTGCTAGTGGTTTGTTAGGCCGCGGGGAGACCCAGTACTTC. It is translated as CASGLLGRGETQYF.